The 15 T cell receptor beta chains in this list originate from one sample, sequenced in a study of spatial heterogeneity in lung cancer. From the 5' RACE reads, TCRdb called clonotypes with MiXCR, one entry per CDR3 protein. The sample includes about 44,000 distinct CDR3 sequences, roughly 13% of them seen just once. Time point given: sample taken at primary tumor resection. Whole RNA was taken from tumor, nontumor lung or frozen PBMC; it was then sequenced unsorted. The source material was PBMCs, sampled at surgery. The receptor source for this set is a male donor with early-stage non-small cell lung cancer.

The CDR3 DNA follows: TGTGCCAGCAGCTTGGTTAACAGGGGGACTGAAGCTTTCTTT. Protein: CASSLVNRGTEAFF. The chain recombines TRBV5-6 with TRBJ1-1; 8 bases are a match to TRBD1. Per germline, CDR1 SGHDT and CDR2 YYEEEE. With 0 bases clipped from V and 5 bases from J, the junction kept 3 bases outside the gene matches. CDR3 length equals 14 residues.

This clonotype has only a few counts. The V and J genes are TRBV18 and TRBJ2-7, with TRBD2 matching 12 bases. Unmatched junction bases numbered 6, after V lost 6 bases and J lost 0 bases. The germline V gene encodes CDR1 KGHSH and CDR2 LQKENI. CDR3 size: 16 residues. In DNA form, the CDR3 reads TGTGCCAGCTCCCCGTTACTAGCGGGAGGCTCCTACGAGCAGTACTTC. Amino acids: CASSPLLAGGSYEQYF.

This clonotype has at least ten counts. This rearrangement joins TRBV6-5 to TRBJ2-7; TRBD2 might be the D (6 bases). This CDR3 spans 15 amino acids. The V gene lost 6 bases and the J gene lost 2 bases, with 17 bases spanning the gap. Germline V gene lookup returns CDR1 MNHEY and CDR2 SVGAGI. DNA for the CDR3: TGTGCCAGCAGAGTGGGACTTATGGAGGCCTACGAGCAGTACTTC. Translating it yields CASRVGLMEAYEQYF.

This clonotype was detected a few times. This chain uses TRBV27 with TRBJ1-5, with 9 bases identical to TRBD1. Germline V gene sequence: CDR1 MNHEY, CDR2 SMNVEV (reference sequence). V lost 9 bases, J lost 1 base, and 4 bases stayed unmatched. The CDR3 covers 14 residues. CDR3 DNA: TGTGCCAGAACCGGGACAGGGAGCAATCAGCCCCAGCATTTT. This translates into CARTGTGSNQPQHF.

This clonotype showed up many times. This sequence joins TRBV4-1 and TRBJ2-7; 11 nucleotides line up with TRBD1. This CDR3 spans 15 amino acids. Germline V lookup: CDR1 MGHRA, CDR2 YSYEKL. V trimming: 4 bases; J trimming: 5 bases; junction bases outside the gene matches: 7. The CDR3 here is CASSRGTGGVDEQYF. The CDR3 coding sequence is TGCGCCAGCAGCCGCGGGACAGGGGGGGTCGACGAGCAGTACTTC.

The J gene is TRBJ1-2, the V gene TRBV7-9; unclear D gene. This CDR3 region has 16 residues. Deletions cut 1 base from V and 2 bases from J, with 14 bases between. Germline CDR1 reads SEHNR; CDR2 reads FQNEAQ (reference sequence). The CDR3 loop reads CASSLDGPTVNYGYTF. CDR3 DNA sequence: TGTGCCAGCAGCTTAGATGGGCCGACTGTCAACTATGGCTACACCTTC.

Only a few counts were recorded for this clonotype. The rearrangement joins TRBV10-1 to TRBJ2-3; D is uncertain. Germline V gene lookup returns CDR1 WNHNN and CDR2 SYGVQD (reference sequence). The CDR3 has 14 residues. CDR3 protein: CASCPALGTDTQYF. CDR3 coding DNA: TGCGCTAGTTGTCCAGCCCTCGGCACAGATACGCAGTATTTT.

This clonotype was found many times. The gene calls are TRBV6-2 or TRBV6-3 and TRBJ2-7; 13 positions agree with TRBD2. Trimming cost V 4 bases and J 6 bases; bases outside gene matches: 6. The CDR3 loop spans 15 amino acids. CDR1 MNHEY and CDR2 SVGEGT come from the germline V gene. The CDR3 DNA is TGTGCCAGCAGTTTCGGACTAGCGGGAGTATCCGAGCAGTACTTC. Translating gives CASSFGLAGVSEQYF.

The gene calls are TRBV4-3 and TRBJ2-3; D remains unclear. V lost 2 bases and J lost 0, with 18 bases in between. The CDR3 consists of 18 residues. The germline gives CDR1 LGHNA, CDR2 YSLEER. CDR3 in amino acids: CASSQSPPTQLSTDTQYF. CDR3 bases: TGCGCCAGCAGCCAAAGTCCCCCCACCCAGCTTAGCACAGATACGCAGTATTTT.

This clonotype came up a few times. The chain links TRBV5-6 to TRBJ1-1; D is perhaps TRBD1 (5 bases). The germline CDR1 and CDR2 sequences are SGHDT and YYEEEE. This CDR3 is 12 amino acids long. The germline V and J ends were trimmed by 4 bases and 10 bases, with 14 bases remaining between them. The CDR3 DNA reads TGTGCCAGCAGCCCTACCGGGGGAGCAGCTTTCTTT. Its translation: CASSPTGGAAFF.

V usage is TRBV7-2 and J usage is TRBJ1-2; D gene unclear. The length of the CDR3 is 13 residues. V was trimmed by 2 bases and J by 7 bases, leaving 11 bases between them. CDR1 SGHTA and CDR2 FQGNSA come from the germline V gene. This chain's CDR3 is CASSLYGSGGYTF. CDR3 sequence (DNA): TGTGCCAGCAGCTTATATGGTTCAGGTGGCTACACCTTC.

At least ten counts were recorded for this clonotype. The V and J genes are TRBV28 and TRBJ2-6, with D perhaps given as TRBD1 or TRBD2 (5 bases each). The CDR3 spans 15 residues. Looked up from germline, CDR1 is MDHEN and CDR2 is SYDVKM. The V end lost 8 bases, the J end lost 0 bases, and 11 bases lay between the germline ends. The CDR3 region has the DNA TGTGCCAGCCGGGACCCCAACTCTGGGGCCAACGTCCTGACTTTC. Amino acid sequence: CASRDPNSGANVLTF.

Ten or more counts support this clonotype. The gene calls are TRBV3-1 and TRBJ1-2; D call uncertain. The V and J ends lost 1 base and 7 bases respectively, with 4 bases between them. Germline V CDR1 and CDR2: LGHDT, YNNKEL (reference sequence). This CDR3 region has 11 residues. The CDR3 region is CASSQGTGYTF. CDR3 bases: TGTGCCAGCAGCCAAGGGACTGGCTACACCTTC.

V gene TRBV20-1 combines with J gene TRBJ1-5, with a weak D call TRBD1 (5 bases). The CDR3 has 14 amino acids. Trimming took 0 bases from V and 7 from J, leaving 13 bases between them. Germline V gene lookup returns CDR1 DFQATT and CDR2 SNEGSKA (reference sequence). The CDR3 bases are TGCAGTGCTAGAGATCGAAGGGGCAGGCAGCCCCAGCATTTT. Translating gives CSARDRRGRQPQHF.

The chain employs TRBV5-6 and TRBJ1-5, with D unclear. Trimming cost V 2 bases and J 4 bases, with 13 bases left between them. The CDR3 length is 15 residues. Germline V gives CDR1 SGHDT, CDR2 YYEEEE. CDR3 in amino acids: CASSFRPGSNQPQHF. As DNA, the CDR3 is TGTGCCAGCAGCTTTCGTCCAGGCTCGAATCAGCCCCAGCATTTT. The entire variable domain, with the rest obtained from reference TRBV5-6 and TRBJ1-5, is as follows: DAGVTQSPTHLIKTRGQQVTLRCSPKSGHDTVSWYQQALGQGPQFIFQYYEEEERQRGNFPDRFSGHQFPNYSSELNVNALLLGDSALYLCASSFRPGSNQPQHFGDGTRLSIL.